The 4 T cell receptor beta chains below were found in one sample sequenced in a study of shared clonotypes between healthy human individuals. CD45RO-negative, CCR7-positively selected cells formed the naive CD8 fraction, excluding terminally differentiated effector memory CD45RA+ cells. Data came from immunoSEQ multiplex PCR; TCRdb stores just in-frame clones and leaves some out. Here the sample spans about 680,000 clones, about 91% being singletons. Sequenced material: naive CD8+ T cells sorted from blood. These receptors all stem from a young man in good health.

The rearrangement joins TRBV13 to TRBJ2-3; 11 nucleotides agree with TRBD2. V lost 1 base, J lost 2 bases, and 2 bases stayed unmatched. CDR3 size: 16 residues. CDR1 and CDR2 from the germline V gene are PRHDT and FYEKMQ (reference sequence). The CDR3 spells CASSLALAGATDTQYF. The CDR3 bases are TGTGCCAGCAGCTTAGCACTAGCGGGAGCCACAGATACGCAGTATTTT. The full variable domain, its missing parts supplied by reference TRBV13 and TRBJ2-3, is AAGVIQSPRHLIKEKRETATLKCYPIPRHDTVYWYQQGPGQDPQFLISFYEKMQSDKGSIPDRFSAQQFSDYHSELNMSSLELGDSALYFCASSLALAGATDTQYFGPGTRLTVL.

This chain links TRBV11-1 with TRBJ2-1; no clear D. The germline CDR1 and CDR2 sequences are SGHAT and FQDESV (reference sequence). V dropped 0 bases and J dropped 7 bases, with 7 bases sitting between them. CDR3 size: 13 residues. The CDR3 loop is CASSLALGNEQFF. CDR3 coding DNA: TGTGCCAGCAGCTTAGCCTTAGGGAATGAGCAGTTCTTC.

The chain is built from TRBV28 and TRBJ2-1; the match to TRBD1 covers 9 bases. V gave up 5 bases and J gave up 4 bases; unmatched junction bases: 6. CDR3 size: 15 residues. CDR1 and CDR2 (germline): MDHEN, SYDVKM. CDR3 nucleotide sequence: TGTGCCAGCAGTGCCCGGGACAGGGAGTACAATGAGCAGTTCTTC. It encodes CASSARDREYNEQFF. The whole variable domain, remainder taken from reference TRBV28 and TRBJ2-1, is DVKVTQSSRYLVKRTGEKVFLECVQDMDHENMFWYRQDPGLGLRLIYFSYDVKMKEKGDIPEGYSVSREKKERFSLILESASTNQTSMYLCASSARDREYNEQFFGPGTRLTVL.

This chain uses TRBV27 with TRBJ2-1; possible D gene TRBD2, 5 bases. V was trimmed by 5 bases and J by 0 bases, leaving 11 bases between them. Germline V lookup: CDR1 MNHEY, CDR2 SMNVEV (reference sequence). The length of the CDR3 is 15 residues. DNA for the CDR3: TGTGCCAGCAGTGAACTAGGCGGCTCCTACAATGAGCAGTTCTTC. The encoded protein is CASSELGGSYNEQFF.